This TCR beta chain was retrieved from a study of monozygotic twins with inflammatory bowel disease. TCRdb reworked the 5' RACE reads into one entry per CDR3 protein, no DNA. The sample table includes hundreds of thousands of distinct CDR3 sequences. The CDR3 sequence is 14 residues long. V is TRBV12-3 or TRBV12-4 and J is TRBJ2-2; TCRdb calls TRBD1, which cannot be checked without DNA. Sequenced sample: blood. This sequence was found in a human donor with ulcerative colitis or Crohn's disease, or a healthy co-twin of an affected twin (not recorded which). CDR3 residues: CASSWTGVTGELFF.